The 17 T cell receptor beta chains in this list originate from one sample, sequenced in a study of blood T cell repertoires in COVID-19. Clones were read by immunoSEQ multiplex PCR, and TCRdb kept only the in-frame ones, dropping some. Of 350,000 to 450,000 clones listed, approximately 88% were seen once; the top ten hold 0.95% to 1.5%. Sequenced sample: peripheral blood. The receptors come from a man aged 35 to 55 with acute or convalescent COVID-19.

The chain employs TRBV19 and TRBJ1-4; D gene ambiguous. Germline CDR1 LNHDA, CDR2 SQIVND (reference sequence). The V and J ends lost 4 bases and 5 bases respectively, with 20 bases between them. CDR3 length: 17 residues. In DNA form, the CDR3 reads TGTGCCAGTAGTACTTTGGCGGATTTTTCGGAAAATGAAAAACTGTTTTTT. Protein sequence: CASSTLADFSENEKLFF.

The chain combines TRBV27 with TRBJ2-7; 10 bases fit TRBD2. Unmatched junction bases numbered 9, after V lost 1 base and J lost 3 bases. CDR1 and CDR2 from the germline V gene are MNHEY and SMNVEV (reference sequence). The CDR3 contains 17 residues. CDR3 DNA: TGTGCCAGCAGTTTATTCAAAGCGGGAGGGCCTCGCTACGAGCAGTACTTC. It translates to CASSLFKAGGPRYEQYF.

The V and J genes are TRBV6-2 or TRBV6-3 and TRBJ1-2; no definite D call. CDR1 is MNHEY, CDR2 SVGEGT, per germline. CDR3 size: 13 residues. V gave up 4 bases and J gave up 3 bases, with 9 bases separating them. DNA of the CDR3: TGTGCCAGCAGTTCGCCCCAGGACTATGGCTACACCTTC. Protein sequence: CASSSPQDYGYTF.

The chain links TRBV9 to TRBJ1-5; 7 bases are a match to TRBD1. V shed 3 bases, J shed 6 bases, and the junction held 6 bases outside the gene matches. The CDR3 loop spans 14 amino acids. CDR1 is SGDLS and CDR2 is YYNGEE in the germline V gene. Here the CDR3 reads CASSDDRVPQPQHF. CDR3 nucleotides: TGTGCCAGCAGCGACGACAGGGTTCCTCAGCCCCAGCATTTT. Based on the CDR3 plus reference TRBV9 and TRBJ1-5, the full variable domain is DSGVTQTPKHLITATGQRVTLRCSPRSGDLSVYWYQQSLDQGLQFLIQYYNGEERAKGNILERFSAQQFPDLHSELNLSSLELGDSALYFCASSDDRVPQPQHFGDGTRLSIL.

The J gene is TRBJ2-7, the V gene TRBV18; 8 bases are shared with TRBD2. J gave up 4 bases and V 3 bases, and 8 bases lay outside the gene matches. Germline V gives CDR1 KGHSH, CDR2 LQKENI. The CDR3 extends over 15 amino acids. In nucleotides, the CDR3 is TGTGCCAGCTCACCCACGGCGGGAGGCCTTTACGAGCAGTACTTC. It encodes CASSPTAGGLYEQYF.

V gene TRBV4-3 combines with J gene TRBJ1-5; D unresolved. The CDR3 covers 14 residues. V was cut by 0 bases and J by 2 bases, with 5 bases left in between. Germline V gene sequence: CDR1 LGHNA, CDR2 YSLEER. The DNA for the CDR3 is TGCGCCAGCAGCCAAGAGTATCGCAATCAGCCCCAGCATTTT. Translated: CASSQEYRNQPQHF.

This chain connects TRBV28 to TRBJ1-2; D unclear. V was cut by 0 bases and J by 2 bases, with 10 bases left in between. This CDR3 spans 15 amino acids. From germline, CDR1 is MDHEN and CDR2 SYDVKM. CDR3 sequence reads: CASSLWGVANYGYTF. The CDR3 DNA reads TGTGCCAGCAGTTTATGGGGAGTTGCGAACTATGGCTACACCTTC.

The rearrangement links TRBV27 to TRBJ2-7; possibly TRBD1 for D (6 bases). With 6 bases removed from V and 7 bases from J, the gap between germline ends came to 19 bases. The CDR3 is 14 residues long. CDR1 and CDR2 (germline): MNHEY, SMNVEV (reference sequence). CDR3 in amino acids: CASSPGTGPLEQYF. The CDR3 bases are TGTGCCAGCAGCCCCGGTACAGGGCCCTTAGAGCAGTACTTC.

The chain links TRBV11-2 to TRBJ1-1, with TRBD1 as a possible D gene (5 bases). Germline CDR1 SGHAT, CDR2 FQNNGV. V gave up 4 bases and J gave up 10 bases, with 19 bases separating them. The CDR3 length is 14 residues. CDR3 bases: TGTGCCAGCAGCTACAGCGGGGCCCCTGGTGGAGCTTTCTTT. Translated, it gives CASSYSGAPGGAFF.

The chain uses TRBV15 and TRBJ2-5, with TRBD2 matching 10 bases. The trim removed 1 base at V and 0 bases at J, leaving 5 bases unmatched. Per the germline V gene, CDR1 is LNHNV and CDR2 is YYDKDF (reference sequence). This CDR3 comprises 17 residues. CDR3 protein: CATSRGLAGSNQETQYF. The CDR3 nucleotides are TGTGCCACCAGCAGAGGACTAGCGGGCTCGAACCAAGAGACCCAGTACTTC. Looking up the rest from reference TRBV15 and TRBJ2-5 gives the full variable domain: DAMVIQNPRYQVTQFGKPVTLSCSQTLNHNVMYWYQQKSSQAPKLLFHYYDKDFNNEADTPDNFQSRRPNTSFCFLDIRSPGLGDTAMYLCATSRGLAGSNQETQYFGPGTRLLVL.

The chain links TRBV24-1 to TRBJ2-3; 9 nucleotides align to TRBD1. The V gene's germline CDR1 is KGHDR and CDR2 SFDVKD. CDR3 size: 14 residues. After removal of 10 bases from V and 0 bases from J, the junction contained 4 bases not matched to a gene. The CDR3 region is CATSTGGSTDTQYF. CDR3 nucleotide sequence: TGTGCCACGAGTACAGGGGGCAGCACAGATACGCAGTATTTT.

This clone was seen once. The chain couples TRBV28 to TRBJ1-1; a weak D match, TRBD1 (6 bases). In germline, CDR1 is MDHEN, CDR2 SYDVKM. The CDR3 loop spans 17 amino acids. V lost 1 base, J lost 0 bases, and 15 bases lay in between. CDR3 sequence: CASSLSPAQGMNTEAFF. The DNA of the CDR3 is TGTGCCAGCAGTTTATCGCCAGCACAGGGAATGAACACTGAAGCTTTCTTT.

This clone showed up just once. This rearrangement joins TRBV11-2 to TRBJ2-7, with 8 positions matching TRBD1. Germline V CDR1 and CDR2: SGHAT, FQNNGV. V shed 3 bases, J shed 3 bases, and the junction held 16 bases outside the gene matches. This CDR3 is 18 amino acids long. The DNA for the CDR3 is TGTGCCAGCAGCTTCCCCACCCGGGACAGGAGATCCATCTACGAGCAGTACTTC. It specifies CASSFPTRDRRSIYEQYF.

CDR3 loop: CASSRWTGSDEQYF. The DNA of the CDR3 is TGTGCCAGCAGTCGTTGGACAGGCAGCGACGAGCAGTACTTC. This chain uses TRBV27 with TRBJ2-7, with 7 bases that match TRBD1. This CDR3 is 14 amino acids long. The J segment lost 5 bases and the V segment lost 5 bases, leaving 9 bases of the junction unmatched. From germline, CDR1 is MNHEY and CDR2 SMNVEV (reference sequence).

This chain links TRBV11-2 with TRBJ1-1; D gene unclear. Germline V gene lookup returns CDR1 SGHAT and CDR2 FQNNGV. Trimming shortened V by 6 bases and J by 1 base, and 9 bases separated the two germline ends. This CDR3 contains 13 residues. The CDR3 spells CASSRGTNTEAFF. The DNA of the CDR3 is TGTGCCAGCAGTCGAGGAACGAACACTGAAGCTTTCTTT.

This clone was recorded a few times. The chain recombines TRBV15 with TRBJ2-2; 7 positions match TRBD1. CDR3 length: 16 residues. Germline values: CDR1 LNHNV, CDR2 YYDKDF (reference sequence). V dropped 0 bases and J dropped 7; count of bases not matched to a gene: 8. CDR3 protein: CATSRDPTGKNGELFF. CDR3 sequence (DNA): TGTGCCACCAGCAGAGATCCGACAGGGAAGAACGGGGAGCTGTTTTTT.

The chain employs TRBV5-1 and TRBJ1-2; 10 bases map to TRBD1. CDR1 and CDR2 (germline): SGHRS, YFSETQ. This CDR3 is built from 17 residues. The ends lost 0 bases at V and 8 bases at J; junction bases unmatched: 13. In nucleotides, the CDR3 is TGCGCCAGCAGCTTGGATTATCCGGGACAGGGGAGCGAGGGCTACACCTTC. Protein product: CASSLDYPGQGSEGYTF.